This T cell receptor beta chain was sequenced during a study of PD-L1 blockade in urothelial cancer. Study-level background: The study started patients on atezolizumab around 2014, giving 1,200 mg intravenously every 3 weeks. About 85% of the 29 patients were men with bladder-origin urothelial cancer. Counts from blood samples showed a median of roughly 150,000 T cells.

Profiled with immunoSEQ multiplex PCR; TCRdb holds only in-frame clones, not every one. This table has 50,000 to 70,000 clones, 75% to 90% appearing once. There are 13 residues in the CDR3. CDR1 and CDR2 (germline): MNHNS, SASEGT. V dropped 4 bases and J dropped 4 bases, with 10 bases sitting between them. Indicated time point: pretreatment peripheral blood. Each patient presented with locally advanced or metastatic urothelial carcinoma. This sequence joins TRBV6-1 and TRBJ1-2, with D unclear. The source material was PBMCs, sampled around atezolizumab (anti-PD-L1) treatment. This receptor was taken from a man in his 70s with urothelial cancer. The CDR3 is CASSGSETYGYTF. The CDR3 DNA sequence: TGTGCCAGCAGTGGTTCAGAAACCTATGGCTACACCTTC.